The T cell receptor beta chain described here comes from a study of cytomegalovirus exposure and HLA in healthy donors (dated by TCRdb to the late 2010s). Broadly, across the study: According to an earlier analysis of several hundred of the donors, roughly 180 million T cells yielded 90 million to 130 million unique TCR beta sequences and 276 Gb of sequence data. An early release covering about 600 HLA-typed donors comprised about 320 gigabases of sequencing data and roughly 85 million unique TCR sequences. Of the roughly 400 genotyped donors, about 84% fell in the genetic ancestry cluster associated with self-reported Caucasian donors. The aim of the study was to test whether cataloging public T cell receptors could identify signatures of past pathogen exposure. The T cell repertoires of some 670 subjects were profiled by immunosequencing and related to cytomegalovirus serostatus. In addition to the first cohort of 650 to 750 subjects, a separate validation cohort of about 120 different subjects was used. High-throughput TCR immunosequencing, statistical association of individual TCRs with disease status, and machine learning were combined to predict cytomegalovirus infection status. To study patterns of TCR occurrence, a later analysis re-analyzed previously published TCR beta repertoires from 666 donors and added high-resolution HLA genotyping. Rather than drawing on any new phenotypic data, the later analysis identified candidate immune exposures from TCR beta sequences and the way those sequences occurred across donors. An earlier analysis of around 580 of the donors used high-throughput TCR beta sequencing to judge whether each TCR beta V gene segment behaved as functional or pseudogenic. Alongside the repertoire data, information on donor age, sex, ethnicity and CMV serostatus was compiled. Genome-wide SNP genotypes for about 60% of the roughly 670 donors were used in a later genetic analysis, which treated that subset as a discovery cohort. All discovery cohort repertoires had been generated using a single sequencing platform. Class I and class II HLA loci were covered by the typing at four-digit resolution. The number of typed donors differed by locus: about 629-630 for A, B, C, DRB1 and DQB1; approximately 530 for DQA1; 600 to 610 for DPA1; and 400 to 480 for DPB1. Roughly five DR-DQ haplotypes were handled as single units for association and clustering, since linkage in the cohort was strong. Across 300 to 400 genotyped donors of the cohort, an average of about 220,000 unique TCR beta nucleotide sequences per donor were sequenced, and 15% to 20% of those sequences were non-productive.

CDR1 and CDR2 were assigned from the germline V gene as KGHSH and LQKENI. Compared with germline, V lacks 3 bases and J lacks 5 bases; bases without a gene match: 4. There are 15 amino acids in the CDR3, from cysteine to phenylalanine inclusive. The sequence is cut down to CDR3 DNA, 45 bases in frame from base 1. Receptor amplification or capture employed the immunoSEQ multiplex PCR assay. For the multiplex PCR, a mixture combining 60 forward primers for TCR Vbeta segments and 13 reverse primers for TCR Jbeta segments was used. The CDR3 region of rearranged TCR beta genes was amplified from genomic DNA with a multiplex PCR assay. On the Illumina HiSeq System, the amplified TCR beta libraries were sequenced as 87-base-pair reads. The paper's data handling went like this. A later analysis counted about 76 million unique TCR beta chains across the 600 to 850 repertoires, and approximately 11 million of these chains were shared by at least two donors. Raw reads were error-corrected and collapsed into unique sequences by a nearest-neighbor algorithm in which closely related sequences were merged to remove PCR and sequencing errors. V, D and J gene segments were assigned by aligning CDR3 sequences to IMGT reference sequences. For a sequence to be retained, a match of at least six nucleotides to both a V gene segment and a J gene segment was required. A rearrangement was called productive if the CDR3 had no stop codons and remained in frame with V and J, and every other rearrangement was called non-productive. CDR3 was defined by IMGT convention, running from the second conserved V-encoded cysteine to the conserved J-encoded phenylalanine. The earlier analysis of about 590 of the donors excluded sequences that lacked an unambiguous match to a single V gene segment. In an earlier analysis of roughly 500 of the donors, V segments were called functional above 56.7% productive rearrangements and were called segregating when the between-donor standard deviation exceeded 5%. A statistical classification framework was built for diagnosing cytomegalovirus status from the catalog of TCR beta chain sequences. A later analysis assigned V and J genes by comparing TCR nucleotide sequences with IMGT/GENE-DB human TR gene sequences. The TCRdist pipeline was used in a later analysis to assign CDR3 sequences and most-parsimonious VDJ recombination scenarios. In a later analysis, every TCR beta chain was defined by the combination of its CDR3 amino acid sequence and its V-gene family, and reads without a unique V-gene family were dropped. To address suspected cross-contamination and a sequencing artifact, a later analysis removed 592 highly shared, low-generation-probability nucleotide sequences. For each public chain, a later analysis derived a clonal expansion index from normalized ranks of inferred template counts within each repertoire. A later analysis computed generation probabilities with a VDJ recombination model fitted to out-of-frame rearrangements, and checked the results against IGoR. Hypergeometric tests were used in a later analysis to score TCR-TCR, TCR-HLA and TCR-CMV co-occurrence, with a repertoire-size bias correction applied to the TCR pairs. To estimate false discovery rates, a later analysis permuted the HLA or CMV assignments 20 times. In a later analysis, co-occurring TCRs were grouped using DBSCAN, with TCRdist sequence similarity added in when clustering inside HLA-allele-positive subsets. Repertoires with fewer than 30,000 or more than 120,000 public chains, plus five repertoires with anomalous nucleotide sharing, were excluded from co-occurrence clustering. This immuneACCESS table, as held by TCRdb, lists in-frame sequences with V and J called but not all clones. Of the missing ones, under half trace to an unresolved V gene in checked studies; the others have no known cause. D and trimming come from the DNA, and the V and J calls and clone size come from that table. In all, the sample holds 90,000 or so clones, and approximately 69% of those were seen once. In total, the top ten clones hold about 6% of the sample.

Note on this clone: It lacks a known antigen. No per-base quality is available; no much larger clone lies one base away.

Results and caveats for the whole study, not just this receptor: The classifier was reported to diagnose cytomegalovirus status with high specificity and sensitivity in both the original cohort and the validation cohort. In the study, approximately 160 TCR beta chains were listed as associated with cytomegalovirus. Most TCR sequences were observed very rarely across donors, whereas some public TCRs were present in many individuals. The only immune exposure information available for the cohort was CMV serostatus. In a later genetic analysis, a missense DCLRE1C variant was associated with V-gene and J-gene trimming of TCR beta chains, and the association was replicated in an independent cohort. Sequencing depth was assumed to be roughly uniform across donors in the presence/absence analyses, though that assumption may not hold. In an earlier analysis of 450 to 750 of the donors, most TCR beta V segments appeared in productive rearrangements about 87% or about 30% of the time, broadly matching IMGT annotations. A further reported finding was that TCR beta sequences accurately predicted the HLA-A and HLA-B alleles for most subjects in the first cohort. A group of highly shared sequence variants was considered likely to be a technical artifact of the sequencing pipeline. The authors suggested that the approach could potentially be extended to other disease states and immunological phenotypes. In this cohort, only TCR beta chains were sequenced, and detectable features were limited by the absence of alpha or paired-chain data. A later analysis found that HLA-associated TCR beta chains were more clonally expanded and had lower generation probabilities than equally common non-associated chains. A later analysis found that most CMV-associated TCR beta chains appeared HLA-restricted, with HLA associations seemingly driven largely by CMV exposure. Compared with the 666-donor mean, donors in an Asian-associated ancestry cluster had fewer N-insertions in productive TCRs, according to a later genetic analysis. A later analysis reported that several top co-occurrence clusters appeared linked to parvovirus B19, influenza, CMV and Epstein-Barr virus. In a later analysis, TCR association rates were found to vary across HLA loci, with the most associated TCRs seen for DRB1 alleles and the fewest for HLA-C alleles. Strong co-occurrence of HLA alleles, especially DR and DQ, made assigning TCR associations to individual alleles difficult. The earlier analysis of 450 to 700 of the donors excluded 15 to 20 rarely observed V segments, including chromosome 9 orphons, because counts were too low. HLA typing was unavailable for some donors at each locus, so association tests used only the typed subset. In vitro tests confirmed that a few of the cytomegalovirus-associated TCR beta chains recognize cytomegalovirus antigens. At a false discovery rate of 0.05, a later analysis linked approximately 18,000 TCR beta sequences to specific HLA alleles. Correlated functional status among segregating V segments might be attributable to linkage disequilibrium, but an unknown experimental factor could not be ruled out. Some IMGT-functional V segments, including TRBV6-2 and TRBV6-3, could not be told apart with the 87-base-pair reads, so those segments were excluded.

The cohort was made up of approximately 670 healthy bone marrow donors. At the time of sampling, all cohort members were nominally healthy, though unrecorded immune exposures were likely present. The donor was CMV seropositive and belonged to the group of around 300 seropositive cohort members. A peripheral blood sample was collected from each donor, and TCR beta sequencing was performed on peripheral blood mononuclear cells. The Qiagen DNeasy Blood Extraction Kit was used to extract genomic DNA from the blood cell samples. The TCR sequence derives from a boy aged 10-17 years in good health and CMV-seropositive. Sequenced input: PBMCs. The sequence links TRBV18 to TRBJ1-4, with 9 junctional bases fitting TRBD1. The base sequence is TGTGCCAGCTCACCCCCGGGACAGGGAAATGAAAAACTGTTTTTT. It translates as CASSPPGQGNEKLFF.